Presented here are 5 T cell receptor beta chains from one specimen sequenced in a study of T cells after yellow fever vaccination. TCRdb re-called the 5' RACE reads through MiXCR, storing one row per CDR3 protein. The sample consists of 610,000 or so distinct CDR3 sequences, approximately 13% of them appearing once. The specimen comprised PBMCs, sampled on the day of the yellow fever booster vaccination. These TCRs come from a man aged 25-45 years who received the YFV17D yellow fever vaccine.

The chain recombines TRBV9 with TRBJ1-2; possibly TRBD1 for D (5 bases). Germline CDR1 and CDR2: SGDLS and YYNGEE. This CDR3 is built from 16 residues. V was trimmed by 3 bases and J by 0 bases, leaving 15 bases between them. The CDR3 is CASSAGTSKANYGYTF. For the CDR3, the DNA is TGTGCCAGCAGCGCTGGGACTTCTAAAGCTAACTATGGCTACACCTTC.

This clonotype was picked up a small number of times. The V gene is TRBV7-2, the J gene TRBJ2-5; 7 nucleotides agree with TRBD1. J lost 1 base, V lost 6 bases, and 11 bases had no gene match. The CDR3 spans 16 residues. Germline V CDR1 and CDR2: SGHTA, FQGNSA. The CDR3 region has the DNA TGTGCCAGCAGTCTCGGGCAGGGGGTGCCCCAAGAGACCCAGTACTTC. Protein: CASSLGQGVPQETQYF.

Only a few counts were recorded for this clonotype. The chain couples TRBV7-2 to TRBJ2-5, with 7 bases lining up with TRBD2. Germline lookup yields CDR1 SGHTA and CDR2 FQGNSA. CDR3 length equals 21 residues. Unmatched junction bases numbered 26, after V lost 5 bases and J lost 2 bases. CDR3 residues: CASSRYPFMQGGAEGQETQYF. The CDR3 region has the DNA TGTGCCAGCAGCCGCTACCCTTTTATGCAGGGAGGGGCTGAGGGGCAAGAGACCCAGTACTTC.

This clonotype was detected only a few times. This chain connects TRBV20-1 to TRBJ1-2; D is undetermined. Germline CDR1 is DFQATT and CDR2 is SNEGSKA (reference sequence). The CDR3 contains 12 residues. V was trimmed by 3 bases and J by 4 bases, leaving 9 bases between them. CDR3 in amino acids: CSASLTVYGYTF. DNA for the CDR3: TGCAGTGCTAGTTTAACAGTCTATGGCTACACCTTC.

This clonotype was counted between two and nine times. CDR3 nucleotide sequence: TGTGCCAGCAGCTTCGACAGGGGTGCTAAGGAGCCCCAGCATTTT. Protein product: CASSFDRGAKEPQHF. The V and J genes are TRBV5-6 and TRBJ1-5; 8 nucleotides agree with TRBD1. Germline CDR1 and CDR2: SGHDT and YYEEEE. V lost 2 bases, J lost 8 bases, and 9 bases stayed unmatched. The CDR3 is made up of 15 amino acids.